The 32 T cell receptor beta chains reported below all come from one sample, sequenced in a study of vaccination and CD4 T cells after COVID-19 (dated 2022 in TCRdb). These receptors' antigens are unknown. Library method: PCR. Sequencing took place on an Illumina iSeq 100. At the Johns Hopkins FTIC core, DNA from the cultured CD4+ T cells underwent TCR sequencing with the Oncomine TCR Beta short-read assay. TCRdb ran its own pipeline on the public reads, namely fastp trimming at Q25 and MiXCR clone calling, and kept in-frame beta chains. Every distinct CDR3 protein forms one entry, paired with its most common genes and DNA. In this sample the table shows 28,000 or so distinct CDR3 sequences, under 70% of which occur a single time. The ten largest make up 4% to 6% of the sample. Interpreted using the paper, the treatment or condition label stands for: 10-day PBMC culture with coronavirus spike peptide pools or control peptides (ViraFEST assay).

Material: CD4+ T cells from blood, cultured in vitro. These receptors were collected from a human donor who had recovered from COVID-19.

This sequence joins TRBV11-3 and TRBJ1-1, with 7 bases lining up with TRBD1. This CDR3 comprises 13 residues. V trimming: 5 bases; J trimming: 9 bases; junction bases outside the gene matches: 9. Germline lookup yields CDR1 SGHNT and CDR2 YENEEA. This CDR3 reads CASSRRGQGQAFF. DNA for the CDR3: TGTGCCAGCAGCCGAAGGGGGCAGGGTCAAGCTTTCTTT.

V and J are TRBV7-2 and TRBJ2-1; 7 positions agree with TRBD2. The CDR3 contains 17 residues. Per the germline V gene, CDR1 is SGHTA and CDR2 is FQGNSA. V lost 1 base and J lost 6; bases outside the gene matches: 12. CDR3 residues: CASSLEGRRERGNEQFF. In DNA form, the CDR3 reads TGTGCCAGCAGCTTAGAGGGGAGGCGGGAGCGGGGCAATGAGCAGTTCTTC.

The genes are TRBV19 and TRBJ2-3; 7 bases are a match to TRBD2. V shed 1 base, J shed 2 bases, and the junction held 0 bases outside the gene matches. The CDR3 totals 14 residues. The V gene's germline CDR1 is LNHDA and CDR2 SQIVND (reference sequence). The CDR3 DNA is TGTGCCAGTAGTATAGGACTAGCCACAGATACGCAGTATTTT. This encodes CASSIGLATDTQYF. Using reference TRBV19 and TRBJ2-3 for the parts outside the CDR3, the full variable domain is DGGITQSPKYLFRKEGQNVTLSCEQNLNHDAMYWYRQDPGQGLRLIYYSQIVNDFQKGDIAEGYSVSREKKESFPLTVTSAQKNPTAFYLCASSIGLATDTQYFGPGTRLTVL.

This clonotype occurred once. The V gene is TRBV6-2 or TRBV6-3, the J gene TRBJ2-4; TRBD2 aligns across 7 bases. Trimming cost V 2 bases and J 7 bases; bases outside gene matches: 11. This CDR3 is built from 16 residues. Germline CDR1 reads MNHEY; CDR2 reads SVGEGT. CDR3 sequence (DNA): TGTGCCAGCAGTTACGGACGGGAGGTGGTGTTGAACATTCAGTACTTC. Its protein product is CASSYGREVVLNIQYF.

The chain combines TRBV6-1 with TRBJ2-7; 7 bases match TRBD2. This CDR3 comprises 14 residues. Trimming took 5 bases from V and 5 from J; bases not matched to a gene: 9. CDR1 and CDR2 from the germline V gene are MNHNS and SASEGT. CDR3 nucleotides: TGTGCCAGCAGTACACCCCGGGACTACGACGAGCAGTACTTC. Its protein product is CASSTPRDYDEQYF.

CDR3 in DNA: TGTGCCAGCAGCCCCGACCGACAGCGAGACACTGAAGCTTTCTTT. It encodes CASSPDRQRDTEAFF. The chain combines TRBV2 with TRBJ1-1, with D tentatively TRBD1 (5 bases). The germline V and J ends were trimmed by 6 bases and 3 bases, with 17 bases remaining between them. This CDR3 is 15 amino acids long. From germline, CDR1 is SNHLY and CDR2 FYNNEI.

The chain has TRBV9 and TRBJ1-2, with D possibly being TRBD1 (6 bases). CDR3 length equals 14 residues. Germline-derived CDR1 and CDR2 are SGDLS and YYNGEE. V lost 1 base, J lost 5 bases, and 12 bases lay in between. CDR3 in DNA: TGTGCCAGCAGCGTATCAACAGGGTTATATGGCTACACCTTC. Protein sequence: CASSVSTGLYGYTF.

The chain has TRBV20-1 and TRBJ1-1; maybe TRBD1 (6 bases). CDR3 length: 14 amino acids. Germline assignment: CDR1 DFQATT and CDR2 SNEGSKA (reference sequence). V lost 4 bases and J lost 5, with 17 bases in between. The CDR3: CSATPGALGTEAFF. DNA for the CDR3: TGCAGTGCTACCCCGGGGGCCTTGGGGACTGAAGCTTTCTTT.

The rearrangement joins TRBV7-9 to TRBJ2-1; D is uncertain. Trimming stripped 3 bases from V and 7 bases from J, with 19 bases between. Germline V gene data show CDR1 as SEHNR and CDR2 as FQNEAQ (reference sequence). The CDR3 consists of 16 residues. The CDR3 DNA is TGTGCCAGCAGCTTCAAGGGCTTACAAGAACCTAATGAGCAGTTCTTC. Translated, it gives CASSFKGLQEPNEQFF.

There are a few counts of this clonotype. The chain links TRBV27 to TRBJ1-5, with 8 nucleotides matching TRBD1. In germline, CDR1 is MNHEY, CDR2 SMNVEV (reference sequence). V lost 6 bases, J lost 2 bases, and 0 bases stayed unmatched. The CDR3 totals 13 residues. For the CDR3, the DNA is TGTGCCAGCAGGGACAGGGGCAATCAGCCCCAGCATTTT. This sequence encodes CASRDRGNQPQHF.

The V and J genes are TRBV19 and TRBJ1-2; D possibly corresponds to TRBD1 (5 bases). CDR1 is LNHDA and CDR2 is SQIVND in the germline V gene (reference sequence). V lost 5 bases to trimming and J lost 4 bases, with 23 bases between them. The CDR3 loop spans 17 amino acids. The CDR3 here is CASSPGRGGNRSYGYTF. The CDR3 DNA reads as TGTGCCAGTAGTCCTGGGAGGGGAGGAAATCGCTCCTATGGCTACACCTTC.

The chain has TRBV15 and TRBJ1-1; no definite D call. CDR1 LNHNV and CDR2 YYDKDF come from the germline V gene (reference sequence). This CDR3 has 15 residues. With 3 bases removed from V and 0 bases from J, the gap between germline ends came to 11 bases. The CDR3 loop is CATSSLLRLNTEAFF. Written as DNA, the CDR3 is TGTGCCACCAGCAGCCTACTACGCTTGAACACTGAAGCTTTCTTT.

In this sample, this clonotype turned up a few times. The chain joins TRBV20-1 to TRBJ2-5, with D perhaps given as TRBD1 or TRBD2 (5 bases each). Per the germline V gene, CDR1 is DFQATT and CDR2 is SNEGSKA (reference sequence). There are 14 residues in the CDR3. The germline V and J ends were trimmed by 5 bases and 1 base, with 14 bases remaining between them. The CDR3 loop is CSAVPGAGQETQYF. In DNA form, the CDR3 reads TGCAGTGCTGTCCCCGGGGCGGGCCAAGAGACCCAGTACTTC.

V is TRBV6-2 or TRBV6-3 and J is TRBJ2-7, with D perhaps TRBD2 (6 bases). This CDR3 region has 15 residues. CDR1 and CDR2 (germline): MNHEY, SVGEGT. Trimming pared 6 bases from V and 4 bases from J, leaving 19 bases between. CDR3: CASSSGTAGGYEQYF. The CDR3 region has the DNA TGTGCCAGCAGCTCAGGGACTGCCGGAGGGTACGAGCAGTACTTC.

The count of this clonotype is one. The V call is TRBV25-1, the J call TRBJ2-6; D may be TRBD2 (5 bases). V lost 5 bases, J lost 0 bases, and 11 bases lay in between. CDR1 and CDR2 from the germline V gene are MGHDK and SYGVNS. The CDR3 consists of 16 residues. DNA for the CDR3: TGTGCCAGCAGTAGCGGAGAACGCTCTGGGGCCAACGTCCTGACTTTC. It specifies CASSSGERSGANVLTF.

This clonotype was seen just once. The chain links TRBV27 to TRBJ2-7; the D gene is possibly TRBD1 (7 bases). CDR1 and CDR2 (germline): MNHEY, SMNVEV (reference sequence). This CDR3 is built from 16 residues. With 10 bases removed from V and 4 bases from J, the gap between germline ends came to 26 bases. The CDR3 DNA sequence: TGTGCCACCAGGGGGTTAGGGAACGCCGGGGGATACGAGCAGTACTTC. It is translated as CATRGLGNAGGYEQYF.

The J gene is TRBJ2-3, the V gene TRBV27, with no clear D. Germline V gene data show CDR1 as MNHEY and CDR2 as SMNVEV (reference sequence). CDR3 length: 13 residues. The germline V and J ends were trimmed by 0 bases and 7 bases, with 8 bases remaining between them. DNA for the CDR3: TGTGCCAGCAGTTTATCGCTCTCATATACGCAGTATTTT. This codes for CASSLSLSYTQYF.

The V and J genes are TRBV2 and TRBJ2-7; D unresolved. Germline loops: CDR1 SNHLY, CDR2 FYNNEI. V shed 4 bases and J shed 6 bases, with 16 bases lying between them. The CDR3 extends over 14 amino acids. The CDR3 reads CASSGRHSGLEQYF. The CDR3 region has the DNA TGTGCCAGCAGTGGACGCCACTCCGGCCTCGAGCAGTACTTC.

This clonotype was seen a handful of times. The chain uses TRBV19 and TRBJ1-5; D is possibly TRBD1 (6 bases). CDR1 is LNHDA, CDR2 SQIVND, per germline (reference sequence). CDR3 length equals 13 residues. Deletions cut 7 bases from V and 11 bases from J, with 18 bases between. CDR3 nucleotides: TGTGCCAGTACTCATATAATAGGGGGGGCCCAGCATTTT. As protein: CASTHIIGGAQHF.

There are a few counts of this clonotype. This rearrangement joins TRBV27 to TRBJ2-5, with a weak D call TRBD1 (5 bases). Germline loops: CDR1 MNHEY, CDR2 SMNVEV (reference sequence). Between the trimmed V and J ends, which lost 6 bases and 5 bases, there was a span of 22 bases. This CDR3 spans 16 amino acids. The CDR3 spells CASSLYPRAPRETQYF. The CDR3, as DNA: TGTGCCAGCAGCCTATACCCCAGGGCACCACGGGAGACCCAGTACTTC.

The chain employs TRBV6-2 or TRBV6-3 and TRBJ1-6; weak D call: TRBD1 (5 bases). Per germline, CDR1 MNHEY and CDR2 SVGEGT. The CDR3 is 16 amino acids. Deletions cut 11 bases from V and 0 bases from J, with 17 bases between. CDR3 residues: CAPPHRSSSYNSPLHF. DNA of the CDR3: TGTGCCCCCCCGCACAGGTCGAGCTCCTATAATTCACCCCTCCACTTT.

V and J are TRBV6-1 and TRBJ1-3; maybe TRBD1 (5 bases). V lost 6 bases and J lost 0, with 9 bases in between. The CDR3 contains 14 residues. Germline values: CDR1 MNHNS, CDR2 SASEGT. The CDR3 here is CASRADISGNTIYF. The CDR3 DNA follows: TGTGCCAGCAGGGCGGACATCTCTGGAAACACCATATATTTT.

Of note for this clonotype: This may arise from a read error, as a much more abundant clone is one base away. The J gene is TRBJ1-4, the V gene TRBV7-9; 7 bases align to TRBD1. V was pared by 7 bases and J by 6 bases, with 8 bases of the junction left unmatched. CDR1 and CDR2 from the germline V gene are SEHNR and FQNEAQ (reference sequence). CDR3 length: 14 residues. CDR3 region: CASTRQGGDEKLFF. CDR3 in DNA: TGTGCCAGCACCCGGCAGGGGGGTGATGAAAAACTGTTTTTT.

The chain is built from TRBV6-2 or TRBV6-3 and TRBJ2-6; no reliable D call. The CDR3 consists of 17 residues. V lost 7 bases and J lost 0, with 16 bases in between. CDR1 and CDR2 from the germline V gene are MNHEY and SVGEGT. In DNA form, the CDR3 reads TGTGCCAGCACCTACACCCCTTTGAGCTCTGGGGCCAACGTCCTGACTTTC. Translated: CASTYTPLSSGANVLTF.

The chain combines TRBV20-1 with TRBJ2-5; 7 nucleotides match TRBD2. V trimming: 6 bases; J trimming: 4 bases; junction bases outside the gene matches: 8. Germline CDR1 and CDR2: DFQATT and SNEGSKA (reference sequence). This CDR3 is built from 13 residues. The CDR3 DNA reads as TGCAGTGCCCAAGCGGGATCACGAGAGACCCAGTACTTC. Translating it yields CSAQAGSRETQYF.

This rearrangement joins TRBV6-2 or TRBV6-3 to TRBJ2-5; TRBD1 or TRBD2 may be the D gene (5 bases each). CDR3 length: 13 residues. Germline V gives CDR1 MNHEY, CDR2 SVGEGT. Trimming took off 4 bases at V and 5 bases at J, with 11 bases between the two ends. The CDR3: CASSSMGEETQYF. Written as DNA, the CDR3 is TGTGCCAGCAGTTCCATGGGGGAGGAGACCCAGTACTTC.

The chain couples TRBV7-3 to TRBJ2-1, with TRBD2 matching 14 bases. Germline CDR1 SGHTA, CDR2 FQGTGA. Trimming at V came to 5 bases and at J to 10 bases, leaving 10 bases not matched to a gene. This CDR3 comprises 16 residues. DNA for the CDR3: TGTGCCAGCAGCCCGACCGGGACTAGCGGGAGTGGGGAGCAGTTCTTC. Its translation: CASSPTGTSGSGEQFF.

The gene calls are TRBV5-4 and TRBJ1-2, with a weak D call TRBD1 (5 bases). Germline V gene lookup returns CDR1 SGHNT and CDR2 YYREEE (reference sequence). The CDR3 extends over 15 amino acids. V lost 5 bases, J lost 8 bases, and 22 bases lay in between. The CDR3 loop is CASRSSPRAEGGYTF. The CDR3 coding sequence is TGTGCCAGCAGGTCTTCGCCTAGGGCTGAGGGGGGCTACACCTTC. The complete variable domain, with remaining parts taken from reference TRBV5-4 and TRBJ1-2, reads ETGVTQSPTHLIKTRGQQVTLRCSSQSGHNTVSWYQQALGQGPQFIFQYYREEENGRGNFPPRFSGLQFPNYSSELNVNALELDDSALYLCASRSSPRAEGGYTFGSGTRLTVV.

A few counts support this clonotype. This chain uses TRBV6-1 with TRBJ1-1; 7 bases align to TRBD1. This CDR3 comprises 16 residues. Germline trimming cut 6 bases from V and 4 bases from J; bases unmatched to any gene: 14. Germline V CDR1 and CDR2: MNHNS, SASEGT. The CDR3 loop is CASRPTQTGSPTEAFF. The CDR3 bases are TGTGCCAGCAGGCCAACCCAGACAGGGTCTCCCACTGAAGCTTTCTTT.

The chain is built from TRBV6-1 and TRBJ1-1, with a possible D match to TRBD1 (5 bases). Looked up from germline, CDR1 is MNHNS and CDR2 is SASEGT. The CDR3 extends over 15 amino acids. The V end was cut by 6 bases, the J end by 4 bases, with 18 bases between. CDR3 protein: CASSPGFRAGTEAFF. The CDR3, as DNA: TGTGCCAGCAGCCCCGGTTTCAGGGCGGGCACTGAAGCTTTCTTT.

The rearrangement links TRBV7-9 to TRBJ2-1; a possible D gene is TRBD2 (5 bases). Germline loops: CDR1 SEHNR, CDR2 FQNEAQ (reference sequence). Trimming pared 3 bases from V and 0 bases from J, leaving 9 bases between. The CDR3 runs 15 residues. The CDR3 coding sequence is TGTGCCAGCAGCTTTGTCCGGGGCTCCTACAATGAGCAGTTCTTC. Its protein is CASSFVRGSYNEQFF.

This rearrangement joins TRBV28 to TRBJ2-7; 9 bases agree with TRBD1. With V trimmed by 3 bases and J by 3 bases, 9 bases remained unmatched. CDR3 length equals 16 residues. The germline CDR1 and CDR2 sequences are MDHEN and SYDVKM. CDR3 DNA sequence: TGTGCCAGCAGTTTGACAGGGACAGGGCATAACTACGAGCAGTACTTC. It specifies CASSLTGTGHNYEQYF.